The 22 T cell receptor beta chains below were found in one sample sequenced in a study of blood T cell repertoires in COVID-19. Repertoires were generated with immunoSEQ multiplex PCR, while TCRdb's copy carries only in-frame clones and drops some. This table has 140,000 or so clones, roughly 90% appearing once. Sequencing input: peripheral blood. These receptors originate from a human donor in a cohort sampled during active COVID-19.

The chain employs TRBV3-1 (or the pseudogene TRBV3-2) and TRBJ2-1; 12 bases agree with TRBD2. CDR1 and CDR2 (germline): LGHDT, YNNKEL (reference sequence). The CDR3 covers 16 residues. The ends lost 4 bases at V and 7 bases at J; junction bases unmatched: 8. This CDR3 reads CASSRASGGAYNEQFF. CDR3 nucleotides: TGTGCCAGCAGCCGCGCTAGCGGGGGGGCTTATAATGAGCAGTTCTTC.

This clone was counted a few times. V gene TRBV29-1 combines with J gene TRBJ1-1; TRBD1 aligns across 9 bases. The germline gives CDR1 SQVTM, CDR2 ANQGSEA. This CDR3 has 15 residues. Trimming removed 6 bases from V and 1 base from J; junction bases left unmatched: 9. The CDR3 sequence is CSVWTGEGGNTEAFF. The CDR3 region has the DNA TGCAGCGTATGGACAGGGGAGGGAGGGAACACTGAAGCTTTCTTT.

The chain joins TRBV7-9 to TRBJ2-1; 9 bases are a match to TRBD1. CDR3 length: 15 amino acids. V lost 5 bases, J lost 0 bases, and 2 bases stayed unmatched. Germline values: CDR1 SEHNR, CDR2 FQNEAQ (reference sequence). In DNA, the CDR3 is TGTGCCAGCAGCACGGGACAGGGCTCCTACAATGAGCAGTTCTTC. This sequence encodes CASSTGQGSYNEQFF.

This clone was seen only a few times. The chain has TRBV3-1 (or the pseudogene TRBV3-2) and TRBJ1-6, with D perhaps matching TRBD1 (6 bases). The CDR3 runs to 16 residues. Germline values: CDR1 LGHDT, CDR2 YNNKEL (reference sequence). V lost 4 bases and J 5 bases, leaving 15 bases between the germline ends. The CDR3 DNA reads TGTGCCAGCAGCCCCCTCCGGGGGGCGAATAATTCACCCCTCCACTTT. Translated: CASSPLRGANNSPLHF.

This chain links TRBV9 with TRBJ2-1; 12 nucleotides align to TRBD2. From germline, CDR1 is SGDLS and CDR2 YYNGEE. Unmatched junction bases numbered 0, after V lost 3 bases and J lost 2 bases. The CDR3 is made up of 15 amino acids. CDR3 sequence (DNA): TGTGCCAGCAGCGCTAGCGGGGGGGCCTACAATGAGCAGTTCTTC. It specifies CASSASGGAYNEQFF.

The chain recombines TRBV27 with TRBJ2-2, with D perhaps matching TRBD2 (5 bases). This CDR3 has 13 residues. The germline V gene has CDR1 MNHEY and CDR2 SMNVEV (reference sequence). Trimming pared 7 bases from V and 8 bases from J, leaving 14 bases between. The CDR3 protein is CASINHRGGELFF. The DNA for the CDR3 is TGTGCCAGCATAAACCACAGAGGGGGGGAGCTGTTTTTT.

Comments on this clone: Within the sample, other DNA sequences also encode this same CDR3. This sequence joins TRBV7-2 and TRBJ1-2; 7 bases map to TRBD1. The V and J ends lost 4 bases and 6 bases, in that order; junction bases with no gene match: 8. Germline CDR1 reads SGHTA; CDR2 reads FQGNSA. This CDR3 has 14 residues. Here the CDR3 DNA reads TGTGCCAGCAGCTCATACAGGGGAAGGAATGGCTACACCTTC. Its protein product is CASSSYRGRNGYTF.

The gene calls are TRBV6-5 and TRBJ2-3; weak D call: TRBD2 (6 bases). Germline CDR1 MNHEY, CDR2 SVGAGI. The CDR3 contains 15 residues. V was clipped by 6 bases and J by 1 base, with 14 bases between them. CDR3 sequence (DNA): TGTGCCAGCAGCCCCTCTACGGGGGGCACAGATACGCAGTATTTT. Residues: CASSPSTGGTDTQYF.

CDR3 coding DNA: TGTGCCAGCAGTCCCCGACAGGGAAGGACGTATACGCAGTATTTT. This gives the protein CASSPRQGRTYTQYF. The rearrangement links TRBV6-5 to TRBJ2-3; TRBD1 matches 7 bases. V gave up 5 bases and J gave up 7 bases; unmatched junction bases: 12. The CDR3 has 15 amino acids. The germline V gene encodes CDR1 MNHEY and CDR2 SVGAGI.

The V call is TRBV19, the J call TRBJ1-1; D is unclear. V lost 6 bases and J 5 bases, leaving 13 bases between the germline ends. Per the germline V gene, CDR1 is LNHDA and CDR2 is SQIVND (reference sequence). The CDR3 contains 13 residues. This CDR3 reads CASRETAWTEAFF. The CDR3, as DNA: TGTGCCAGTAGGGAGACCGCTTGGACTGAAGCTTTCTTT. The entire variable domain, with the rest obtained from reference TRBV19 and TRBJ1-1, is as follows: DGGITQSPKYLFRKEGQNVTLSCEQNLNHDAMYWYRQDPGQGLRLIYYSQIVNDFQKGDIAEGYSVSREKKESFPLTVTSAQKNPTAFYLCASRETAWTEAFFGQGTRLTVV.

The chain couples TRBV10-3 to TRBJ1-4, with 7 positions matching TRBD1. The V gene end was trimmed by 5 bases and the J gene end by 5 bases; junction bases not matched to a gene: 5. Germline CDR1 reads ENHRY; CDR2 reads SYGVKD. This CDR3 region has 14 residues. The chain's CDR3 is CAISRDSGNEKLFF. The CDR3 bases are TGTGCCATCAGTCGGGACAGCGGGAATGAAAAACTGTTTTTT.

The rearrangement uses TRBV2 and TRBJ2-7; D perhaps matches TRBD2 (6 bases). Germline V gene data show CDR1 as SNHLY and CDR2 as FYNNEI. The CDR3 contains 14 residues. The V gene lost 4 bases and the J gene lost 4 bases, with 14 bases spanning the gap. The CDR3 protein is CASSGTRAGYEQYF. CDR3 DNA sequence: TGTGCCAGCAGTGGTACTAGGGCGGGGTACGAGCAGTACTTC.

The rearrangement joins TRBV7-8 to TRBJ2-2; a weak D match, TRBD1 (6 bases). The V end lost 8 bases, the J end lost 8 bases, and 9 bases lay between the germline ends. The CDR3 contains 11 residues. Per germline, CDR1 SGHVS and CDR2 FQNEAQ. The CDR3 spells CASGGEGELFF. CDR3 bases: TGTGCCAGCGGGGGCGAAGGGGAGCTGTTTTTT.

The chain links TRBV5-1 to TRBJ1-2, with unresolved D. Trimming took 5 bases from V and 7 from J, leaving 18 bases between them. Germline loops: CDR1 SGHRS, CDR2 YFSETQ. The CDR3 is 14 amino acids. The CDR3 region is CASRHTQPESGYTF. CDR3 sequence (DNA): TGCGCCAGCAGACACACTCAGCCGGAGAGTGGCTACACCTTC.

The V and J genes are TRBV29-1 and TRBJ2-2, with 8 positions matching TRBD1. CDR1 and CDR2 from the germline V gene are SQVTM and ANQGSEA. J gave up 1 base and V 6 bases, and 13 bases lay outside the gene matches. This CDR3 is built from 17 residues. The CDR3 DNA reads TGCAGCGTCGAGGACAGGGTGGCTTTCGGGAACACCGGGGAGCTGTTTTTT. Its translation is CSVEDRVAFGNTGELFF.

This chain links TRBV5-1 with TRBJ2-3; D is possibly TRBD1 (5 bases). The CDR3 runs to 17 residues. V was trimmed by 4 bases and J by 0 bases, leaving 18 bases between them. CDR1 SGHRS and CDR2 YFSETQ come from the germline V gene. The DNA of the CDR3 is TGCGCCAGCAGCCCCTCCGTAGGGGTTACTAGCACAGATACGCAGTATTTT. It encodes CASSPSVGVTSTDTQYF.

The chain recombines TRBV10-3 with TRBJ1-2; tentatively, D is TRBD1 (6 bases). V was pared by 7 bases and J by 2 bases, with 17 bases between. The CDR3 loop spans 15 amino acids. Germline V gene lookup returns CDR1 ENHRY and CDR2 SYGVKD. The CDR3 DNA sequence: TGTGCCATCACTGGGGGGGCAGGGAGCAACTATGGCTACACCTTC. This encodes CAITGGAGSNYGYTF.

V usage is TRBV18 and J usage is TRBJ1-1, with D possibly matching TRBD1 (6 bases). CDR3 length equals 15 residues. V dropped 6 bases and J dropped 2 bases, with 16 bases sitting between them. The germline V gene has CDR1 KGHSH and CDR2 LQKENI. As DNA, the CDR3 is TGTGCCAGCTCGCCCAACAGGGCTAGAAACACTGAAGCTTTCTTT. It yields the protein CASSPNRARNTEAFF. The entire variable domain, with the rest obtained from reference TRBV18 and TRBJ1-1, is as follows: NAGVMQNPRHLVRRRGQEARLRCSPMKGHSHVYWYRQLPEEGLKFMVYLQKENIIDESGMPKERFSAEFPKEGPSILRIQQVVRGDSAAYFCASSPNRARNTEAFFGQGTRLTVV.

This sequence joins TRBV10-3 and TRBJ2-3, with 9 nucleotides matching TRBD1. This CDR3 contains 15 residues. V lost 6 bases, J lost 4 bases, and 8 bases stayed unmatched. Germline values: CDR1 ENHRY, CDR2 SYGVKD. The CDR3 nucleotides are TGTGCCATCAGACCGGGACAGGGCACCCCAGATACGCAGTATTTT. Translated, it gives CAIRPGQGTPDTQYF.

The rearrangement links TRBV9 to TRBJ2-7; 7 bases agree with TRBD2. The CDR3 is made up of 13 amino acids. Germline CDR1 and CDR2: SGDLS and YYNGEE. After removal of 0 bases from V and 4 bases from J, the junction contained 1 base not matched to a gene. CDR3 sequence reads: CASSVAAGYEQYF. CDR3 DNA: TGTGCCAGCAGCGTAGCAGCGGGGTACGAGCAGTACTTC. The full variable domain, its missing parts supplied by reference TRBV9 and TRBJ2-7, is DSGVTQTPKHLITATGQRVTLRCSPRSGDLSVYWYQQSLDQGLQFLIQYYNGEERAKGNILERFSAQQFPDLHSELNLSSLELGDSALYFCASSVAAGYEQYFGPGTRLTVT.

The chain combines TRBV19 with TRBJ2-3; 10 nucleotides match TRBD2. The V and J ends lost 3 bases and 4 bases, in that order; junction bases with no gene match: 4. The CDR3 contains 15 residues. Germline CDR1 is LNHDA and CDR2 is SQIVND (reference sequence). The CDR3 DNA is TGTGCCAGTAGTATGGAGCGGGGGGGCCCAGATACGCAGTATTTT. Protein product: CASSMERGGPDTQYF.

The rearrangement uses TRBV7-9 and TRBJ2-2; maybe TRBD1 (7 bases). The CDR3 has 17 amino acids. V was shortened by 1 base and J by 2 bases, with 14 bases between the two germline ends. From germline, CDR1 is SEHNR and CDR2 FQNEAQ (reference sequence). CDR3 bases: TGTGCCAGCAGCTTAGTTCGGCAGGGGGGAAACACCGGGGAGCTGTTTTTT. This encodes CASSLVRQGGNTGELFF.